This TCR beta chain was observed in a study of cytotoxic CD8 clonotypes in ibrutinib-treated CLL. This clone was seen only once. Its antigen is unidentified. Study results and limitations: The clonality rise at ibrutinib response reflected private clonotype expansion. Clonality went up at ibrutinib response and then declined back toward baseline at progression. Baseline clonality was higher than in age-matched healthy donors and moved in step with circulating CD8+ T-cell counts.

The planned depth of sequencing spanned 1 in 200,000 to 1 in 1 million T cells. Sequencing was performed with immunoSEQ multiplex PCR; in TCRdb, only in-frame clones are kept and a portion is missing. The sample lists under 200,000 clones, 81% occurring once. V lost 6 bases and J lost 0, with 8 bases in between. This CDR3 has 14 amino acids. The germline CDR1 and CDR2 sequences are LNHDA and SQIVND (reference sequence). The sample in question was PBMCs, obtained after 12 months of ibrutinib treatment. The chain is built from TRBV19 and TRBJ1-4; D is unresolved. This receptor was identified in a human donor with chronic lymphocytic leukemia. CDR3 sequence reads: CASSPIPTNEKLFF. As DNA, the CDR3 is TGTGCCAGTAGCCCTATACCAACTAATGAAAAACTGTTTTTT.